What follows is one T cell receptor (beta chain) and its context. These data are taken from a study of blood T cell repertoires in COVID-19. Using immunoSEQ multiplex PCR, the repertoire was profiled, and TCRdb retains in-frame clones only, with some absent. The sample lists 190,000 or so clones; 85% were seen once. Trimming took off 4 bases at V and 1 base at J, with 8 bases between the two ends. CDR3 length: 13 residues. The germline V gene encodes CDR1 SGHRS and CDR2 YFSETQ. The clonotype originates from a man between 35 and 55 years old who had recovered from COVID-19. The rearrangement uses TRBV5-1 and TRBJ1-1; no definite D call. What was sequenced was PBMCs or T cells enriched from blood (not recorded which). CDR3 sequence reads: CASSDRENTEAFF. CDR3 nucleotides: TGCGCCAGCAGCGATCGGGAGAACACTGAAGCTTTCTTT.